This note documents a single T cell receptor beta chain sequence. Its target is not known. The PCR used 60 Vbeta and 13 Jbeta primers. Sequenced by immunoSEQ multiplex PCR; TCRdb stores in-frame clones only, minus some. The sample table includes about 54,000 clones. The entry originates in a study of cytomegalovirus exposure and HLA in healthy donors. Points from the study as a whole: Because they were indistinguishable, some V segments, including TRBV6-2 and TRBV6-3, were excluded. Roughly even sequencing depth across donors was the assumption behind the presence/absence analyses. Sequencing artifact likely explains a cluster of highly shared sequence variants.

Donors sampled were nominally healthy, though unrecorded immune exposures were likely. Trimming took off 7 bases at V and 2 bases at J, with 14 bases between the two ends. The CDR3 consists of 13 residues. Germline V gene lookup returns CDR1 SQVTM and CDR2 ANQGSEA. The TCR comes from a woman between 40 and 50 years old in good health and CMV-seronegative. Sequencing input: PBMCs. The chain employs TRBV29-1 and TRBJ1-1; maybe TRBD1 (6 bases). The CDR3 coding sequence is TGCAGCGATACAGTGACAGGCAACACTGAAGCTTTCTTT. Translation gives CSDTVTGNTEAFF.